This T cell receptor (beta chain) was captured by sequencing in a study of blood T cells in healthy people across ages. Together with a sample-barcoded 5' primer, a J-beta primer mix was included in a second PCR lasting roughly 6 to 12 cycles. MiXCR, applied by TCRdb to the 5' RACE reads, yields one record per CDR3 protein. Here the sample spans 750,000 to 850,000 distinct CDR3 sequences, 25% being singletons. The V gene's germline CDR1 is SGDLS and CDR2 YYNGEE. The germline V and J ends were trimmed by 8 bases and 5 bases, with 22 bases remaining between them. This CDR3 is 15 amino acids long. Separately, the same data were catalogued under a study of T cells of mothers and their children.

The TCR was taken from a boy under 18 in good health. The material sequenced was blood. The rearrangement uses TRBV9 and TRBJ2-5, with TRBD2 as a possible D gene (7 bases). CDR3 loop: CARGGKKTDRETQYF. The CDR3 DNA follows: TGTGCCAGGGGGGGGAAAAAAACCGACAGGGAGACCCAGTACTTC.